This TCR beta chain originates from a study of blood T cell repertoires in COVID-19. Looking at the study overall: Researchers got acute and convalescent COVID-19 samples from the United States, Italy and Spain. PBMCs, B-cell-depleted T cells, or T cells provided the cDNA or gDNA that made up the material.

Data came from immunoSEQ multiplex PCR; TCRdb stores just in-frame clones and leaves some out. The sample consists of 220,000 or so clones, around 80% of them appearing once. The CDR3 contains 14 residues. Germline-derived CDR1 and CDR2 are SGHTA and FQGNSA. J was trimmed by 5 bases and V by 1 base; bases with no gene match: 3. The chain joins TRBV7-2 to TRBJ2-3, with 7 bases that match TRBD2. This receptor was identified in a woman of 80 years or more with acute or convalescent COVID-19. What was sequenced was peripheral blood. CDR3 in DNA: TGTGCCAGCAGCTTAGTGGGAGGGGTAGATACGCAGTATTTT. Amino acid sequence: CASSLVGGVDTQYF.